This TCR beta chain originates from a study of shared clonotypes between healthy human individuals. Generated by immunoSEQ multiplex PCR, the TCRdb table keeps only in-frame clones and is missing some. The profile shows about 2 million clones, about 95% of them singletons. Regarding the study as a whole: Shared across several donors were 4% to 5% of the naive CD4 clonotypes.

Worth noting for this clone: What it binds is not known.

Naive-designated CD8 cells lacked CD45RO, were positively enriched for CCR7, and omitted terminally differentiated effector memory CD45RA+ cells. The sample comprised naive CD8+ T cells sorted from blood. This receptor was taken from a man between 18 and 29 years old in good health.

CDR3 sequence: CASSERSGTGDYEQYF. The CDR3 nucleotides are TGTGCCAGCAGTGAGCGTTCCGGGACAGGGGACTACGAGCAGTACTTC. This chain links TRBV25-1 with TRBJ2-7; TRBD1 matches 10 bases. This CDR3 is built from 16 residues. Germline V gene lookup returns CDR1 MGHDK and CDR2 SYGVNS. The trim removed 3 bases at V and 3 bases at J, leaving 8 bases unmatched.